Following are 14 T cell receptor beta chains from one sample sequenced in a study of shared clonotypes between healthy human individuals. Generated by immunoSEQ multiplex PCR, the TCRdb table keeps only in-frame clones and is missing some. The sample lists a few million clones, 80% to 95% seen once, with approximately 1.7% in the top ten. Terminally differentiated effector memory CD45RA+ cells were excluded by CCR7 positive selection of CD45RO-negative cells. The sequencing input was naive CD8+ T cells from PBMCs. These TCRs come from a man in his late teens or twenties in good health. Some clones in this sample may be carry-over from other donors' samples.

The V and J genes are TRBV14 and TRBJ2-5, with 12 bases fitting TRBD2. Germline CDR1 SGHDN, CDR2 FVKESK. The CDR3 is made up of 18 amino acids. The V and J ends lost 1 base and 1 base, in that order; junction bases with no gene match: 7. The CDR3 spells CASSQGTSGRWVQETQYF. The CDR3 bases are TGTGCCAGCAGCCAAGGCACTAGCGGGAGGTGGGTCCAAGAGACCCAGTACTTC.

The genes are TRBV27 and TRBJ2-3; D gene uncertain. Germline V gene lookup returns CDR1 MNHEY and CDR2 SMNVEV (reference sequence). CDR3 size: 16 residues. V gave up 9 bases and J gave up 1 base, with 20 bases separating them. The CDR3 nucleotides read TGTGCCAGTTGGGCGTGGCCCCGTAACGGCACAGATACGCAGTATTTT. Protein product: CASWAWPRNGTDTQYF.

This clone was seen once. This chain links TRBV27 with TRBJ2-7; 10 nucleotides agree with TRBD1. Germline CDR1 and CDR2: MNHEY and SMNVEV (reference sequence). V was pared by 5 bases and J by 3 bases, with 4 bases of the junction left unmatched. The CDR3 runs to 14 residues. The CDR3 sequence: CASSPWTGGYEQYF. The CDR3 DNA sequence: TGTGCCAGCAGTCCATGGACAGGGGGCTACGAGCAGTACTTC.

The chain uses TRBV6-5 and TRBJ2-1; TRBD1 or TRBD2 may be the D gene (6 bases each). The CDR3 has 16 amino acids. V was cut by 0 bases and J by 9 bases, with 18 bases left in between. Germline lookup yields CDR1 MNHEY and CDR2 SVGAGI. DNA of the CDR3: TGTGCCAGCAGTTACTCGATTGTGCCCGGGGGCGGTGAGCAGTTCTTC. Its protein product is CASSYSIVPGGGEQFF.

The V gene is TRBV27, the J gene TRBJ2-1; 9 bases line up with TRBD2. Germline-derived CDR1 and CDR2 are MNHEY and SMNVEV (reference sequence). The CDR3 is made up of 14 amino acids. Losses at the gene ends were 6 bases for V and 5 bases for J; bases not matched to a gene: 5. The CDR3 DNA reads as TGTGCCAGCAGCGGGACTAGCAGACACAATGAGCAGTTCTTC. Translated: CASSGTSRHNEQFF.

This rearrangement joins TRBV9 to TRBJ2-7; D gene unclear. Per the germline V gene, CDR1 is SGDLS and CDR2 is YYNGEE. Trimming left V 4 bases short and J 5 bases short, with 19 bases between. This CDR3 is built from 15 residues. CDR3 nucleotide sequence: TGTGCCAGCAGCCCAACCAGGTTCCGGGTCCACGAGCAGTACTTC. Its protein is CASSPTRFRVHEQYF.

To note about this clone: This specimen includes other DNA sequences encoding the same CDR3. The gene calls are TRBV4-1 and TRBJ2-1; no clear D gene. The CDR3 covers 12 residues. Per the germline V gene, CDR1 is MGHRA and CDR2 is YSYEKL. The V end was cut by 1 base, the J end by 4 bases, with 2 bases between. CDR3 sequence: CASSQGYNEQFF. Here the CDR3 DNA reads TGCGCCAGCAGCCAAGGGTACAATGAGCAGTTCTTC.

V is TRBV28 and J is TRBJ1-4; no firm D call. The CDR3 has 13 residues. Germline-derived CDR1 and CDR2 are MDHEN and SYDVKM. The germline V and J ends were trimmed by 2 bases and 8 bases, with 9 bases remaining between them. The CDR3 protein is CASSLLSGEKLFF. The CDR3 bases are TGTGCCAGCAGTTTACTGTCGGGGGAAAAACTGTTTTTT.

J is TRBJ2-7 and V is TRBV11-2; D gene uncertain. The length of the CDR3 is 15 residues. Trimming took 5 bases from V and 5 from J, leaving 19 bases between them. Germline values: CDR1 SGHAT, CDR2 FQNNGV. The CDR3 bases are TGTGCCAGCAGCACCCCTGGATCCTTGAACCACGAGCAGTACTTC. It encodes CASSTPGSLNHEQYF.

The chain carries TRBV28 and TRBJ2-1, with no clear D. Per the germline V gene, CDR1 is MDHEN and CDR2 is SYDVKM. The V end was cut by 1 base, the J end by 8 bases, with 9 bases between. The length of the CDR3 is 13 residues. The CDR3 sequence is CASSLYSGYEQFF. DNA for the CDR3: TGTGCCAGCAGTTTATACTCCGGGTATGAGCAGTTCTTC.

The CDR3 DNA reads as TGTGCCAGCAGCCCCCGAGGTCGCACAGATACGCAGTATTTT. As protein: CASSPRGRTDTQYF. V usage is TRBV7-8 and J usage is TRBJ2-3; D is uncertain. V was clipped by 5 bases and J by 1 base, with 10 bases between them. This CDR3 is 14 amino acids long. The germline V gene has CDR1 SGHVS and CDR2 FQNEAQ.

The chain links TRBV6-4 to TRBJ1-1; D might be TRBD1 (6 bases). The CDR3 has 13 residues. Trimming took off 5 bases at V and 2 bases at J, with 9 bases between the two ends. CDR1 is MRHNA and CDR2 is SNTAGT in the germline V gene. DNA for the CDR3: TGTGCCAGCAGTCAGGGGCGTAACACTGAAGCTTTCTTT. Translation gives CASSQGRNTEAFF.

This clone has a single count. V and J are TRBV9 and TRBJ2-3; D tentatively fits TRBD1 or TRBD2 (5 bases each). Germline CDR1 reads SGDLS; CDR2 reads YYNGEE. V dropped 3 bases and J dropped 2 bases, with 13 bases sitting between them. The CDR3 totals 15 residues. CDR3 coding DNA: TGTGCCAGCAGCGGTTCCGGGACGGACACAGATACGCAGTATTTT. Amino acid sequence: CASSGSGTDTDTQYF. The variable domain in full, with the rest retrieved from reference TRBV9 and TRBJ2-3, is DSGVTQTPKHLITATGQRVTLRCSPRSGDLSVYWYQQSLDQGLQFLIQYYNGEERAKGNILERFSAQQFPDLHSELNLSSLELGDSALYFCASSGSGTDTDTQYFGPGTRLTVL.

The V and J genes are TRBV2 and TRBJ2-5; 8 bases align to TRBD2. The V gene's germline CDR1 is SNHLY and CDR2 FYNNEI. J lost 5 bases, V lost 7 bases, and 12 bases had no gene match. The length of the CDR3 is 15 residues. The CDR3 DNA reads as TGTGCCAGCATTGCTACTAGCGGAGTTGTGGAGACCCAGTACTTC. Encoded protein: CASIATSGVVETQYF.